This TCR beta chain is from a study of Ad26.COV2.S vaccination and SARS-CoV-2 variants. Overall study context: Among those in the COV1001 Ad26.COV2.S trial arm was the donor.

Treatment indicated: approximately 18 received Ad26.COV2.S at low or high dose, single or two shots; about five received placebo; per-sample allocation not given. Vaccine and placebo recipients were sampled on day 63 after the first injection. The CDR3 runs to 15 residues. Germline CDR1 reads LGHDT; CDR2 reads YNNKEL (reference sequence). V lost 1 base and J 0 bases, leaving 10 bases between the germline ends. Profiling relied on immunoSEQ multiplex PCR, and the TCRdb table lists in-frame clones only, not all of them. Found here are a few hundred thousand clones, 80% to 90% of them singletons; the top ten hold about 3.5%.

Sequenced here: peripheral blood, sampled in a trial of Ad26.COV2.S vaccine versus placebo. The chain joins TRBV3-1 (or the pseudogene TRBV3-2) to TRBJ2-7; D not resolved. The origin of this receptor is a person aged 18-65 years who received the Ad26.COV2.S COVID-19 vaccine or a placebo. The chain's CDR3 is CASSQVPALSYEQYF. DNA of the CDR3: TGTGCCAGCAGCCAAGTGCCAGCTCTCTCCTACGAGCAGTACTTC.